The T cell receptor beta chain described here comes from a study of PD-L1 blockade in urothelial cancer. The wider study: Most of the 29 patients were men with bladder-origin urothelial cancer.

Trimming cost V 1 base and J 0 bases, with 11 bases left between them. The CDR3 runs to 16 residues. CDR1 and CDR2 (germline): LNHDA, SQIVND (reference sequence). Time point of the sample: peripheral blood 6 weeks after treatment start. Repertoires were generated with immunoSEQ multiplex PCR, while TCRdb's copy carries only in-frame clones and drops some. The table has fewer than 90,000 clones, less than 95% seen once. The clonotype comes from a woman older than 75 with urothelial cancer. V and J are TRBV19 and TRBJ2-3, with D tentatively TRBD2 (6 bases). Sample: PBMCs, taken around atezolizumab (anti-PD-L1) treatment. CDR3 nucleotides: TGTGCCAGTAGTATAGGAAATAGCGGAAGCACAGATACGCAGTATTTT. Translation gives CASSIGNSGSTDTQYF.